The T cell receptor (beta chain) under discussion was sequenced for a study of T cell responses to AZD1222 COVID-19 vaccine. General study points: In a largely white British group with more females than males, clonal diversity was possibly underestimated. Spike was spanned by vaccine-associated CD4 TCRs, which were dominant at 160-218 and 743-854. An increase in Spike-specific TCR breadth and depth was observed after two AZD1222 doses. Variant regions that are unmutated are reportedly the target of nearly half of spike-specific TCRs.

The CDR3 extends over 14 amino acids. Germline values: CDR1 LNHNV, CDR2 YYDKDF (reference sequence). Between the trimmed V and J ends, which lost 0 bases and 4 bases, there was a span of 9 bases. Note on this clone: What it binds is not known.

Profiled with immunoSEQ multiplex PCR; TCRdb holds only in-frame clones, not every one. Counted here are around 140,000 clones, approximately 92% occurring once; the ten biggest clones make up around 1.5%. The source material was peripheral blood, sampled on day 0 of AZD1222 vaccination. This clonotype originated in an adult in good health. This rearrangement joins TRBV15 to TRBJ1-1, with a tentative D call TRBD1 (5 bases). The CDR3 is CATSRDEGVTEAFF. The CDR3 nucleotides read TGTGCCACCAGCAGAGATGAAGGGGTCACTGAAGCTTTCTTT.